The 8 T cell receptor beta chains below were found in one sample sequenced in a study of blood T cell repertoires in COVID-19. The table came from immunoSEQ multiplex PCR; TCRdb's copy has only in-frame clones and leaves some out. The sample carries a few hundred thousand clones, roughly 85% recorded once. The sample was peripheral blood. The receptors were gathered from a man over 45 with active or convalescent COVID-19.

The chain is built from TRBV12-3 or TRBV12-4 and TRBJ2-7; D might be TRBD1 (6 bases). This CDR3 is 11 amino acids long. The germline V and J ends were trimmed by 6 bases and 6 bases, with 9 bases remaining between them. The chain's CDR3 is CASRSRGEQYF. The CDR3, as DNA: TGTGCCAGCAGATCCAGGGGCGAGCAGTACTTC.

The V and J genes are TRBV3-1 (or the pseudogene TRBV3-2) and TRBJ2-3, with TRBD2 identical over 12 bases. J lost 3 bases, V lost 4 bases, and 8 bases had no gene match. The CDR3 totals 17 residues. Looked up from germline, CDR1 is LGHDT and CDR2 is YNNKEL (reference sequence). CDR3 DNA sequence: TGTGCCAGCAGCCTGAAGACTAGCGGGAGACGAACAGATACGCAGTATTTT. Its translation is CASSLKTSGRRTDTQYF.

This clone was picked up one time. This chain joins TRBV11-2 and TRBJ1-3; no firm D call. Germline V gene lookup returns CDR1 SGHAT and CDR2 FQNNGV. The CDR3 is 16 residues long. The V and J ends lost 0 bases and 0 bases respectively, with 9 bases between them. Here the CDR3 DNA reads TGTGCCAGCAGCTTAGAAGCCAGGCCCTCTGGAAACACCATATATTTT. This gives the protein CASSLEARPSGNTIYF.

The V and J genes are TRBV15 and TRBJ1-5; D is unresolved. The V gene's germline CDR1 is LNHNV and CDR2 YYDKDF (reference sequence). The CDR3 loop spans 12 amino acids. The V end lost 0 bases, the J end lost 9 bases, and 6 bases lay between the germline ends. The CDR3 here is CATSRDSLPQHF. The CDR3 DNA reads TGTGCCACCAGCAGAGATAGCCTGCCCCAGCATTTT.

The gene calls are TRBV11-3 and TRBJ2-1; perhaps TRBD1 as D (6 bases). There are 16 residues in the CDR3. The V end lost 5 bases, the J end lost 7 bases, and 21 bases lay between the germline ends. CDR1 is SGHNT, CDR2 YENEEA, per germline. CDR3 nucleotide sequence: TGTGCCAGCAGCCCCATCCGCTCGGACAGTTCAAATGAGCAGTTCTTC. Amino acids: CASSPIRSDSSNEQFF.

This rearrangement joins TRBV12-3 or TRBV12-4 to TRBJ2-5; tentative D call: TRBD2 (5 bases). The CDR3 loop spans 11 amino acids. V was cut by 1 base and J by 10 bases, with 7 bases left in between. Here the CDR3 reads CASSLVRDQYF. CDR3 bases: TGTGCCAGCAGTTTAGTACGGGACCAGTACTTC.

This chain joins TRBV7-9 and TRBJ2-3, with 9 bases matching TRBD1. This CDR3 is built from 15 residues. Germline-derived CDR1 and CDR2 are SEHNR and FQNEAQ (reference sequence). The V gene end was trimmed by 5 bases and the J gene end by 3 bases; junction bases not matched to a gene: 6. CDR3 sequence reads: CASSPGQGRTDTQYF. The CDR3, as DNA: TGTGCCAGCAGCCCGGGACAGGGAAGGACAGATACGCAGTATTTT. Based on the CDR3 plus reference TRBV7-9 and TRBJ2-3, the full variable domain is DTGVSQNPRHKITKRGQNVTFRCDPISEHNRLYWYRQTLGQGPEFLTYFQNEAQLEKSRLLSDRFSAERPKGSFSTLEIQRTEQGDSAMYLCASSPGQGRTDTQYFGPGTRLTVL.

The V and J genes are TRBV6-1 and TRBJ1-5; 7 bases match TRBD1. The junction had 15 bases not matched to a gene; V was cut back by 2 bases and J by 5 bases. Per the germline V gene, CDR1 is MNHNS and CDR2 is SASEGT. The CDR3 consists of 18 residues. The CDR3 DNA reads TGTGCCAGCAGTGAACCCGTCTCGGCAGGGGGGATGGATCAGCCCCAGCATTTT. Its translation is CASSEPVSAGGMDQPQHF.